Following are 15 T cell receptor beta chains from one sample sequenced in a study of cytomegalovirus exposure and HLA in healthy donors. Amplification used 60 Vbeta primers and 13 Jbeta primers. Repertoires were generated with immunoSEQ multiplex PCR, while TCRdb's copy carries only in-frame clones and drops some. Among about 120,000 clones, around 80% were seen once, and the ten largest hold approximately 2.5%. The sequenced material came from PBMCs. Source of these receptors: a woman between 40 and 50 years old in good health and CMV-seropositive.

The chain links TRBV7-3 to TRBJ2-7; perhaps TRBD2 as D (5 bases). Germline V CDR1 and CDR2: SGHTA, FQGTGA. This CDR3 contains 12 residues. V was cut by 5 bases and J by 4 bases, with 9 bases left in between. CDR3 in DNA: TGTGCCAGCAGCCCTAGCCAGTACGAGCAGTACTTC. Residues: CASSPSQYEQYF.

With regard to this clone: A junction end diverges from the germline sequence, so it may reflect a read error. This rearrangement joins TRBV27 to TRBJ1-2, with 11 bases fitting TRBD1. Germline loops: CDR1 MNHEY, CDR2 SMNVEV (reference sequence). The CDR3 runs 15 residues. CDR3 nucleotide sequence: TGTGCCAGCAGTTTACTGGGGACAGGGGGGTATGACTACACCTTC. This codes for CASSLLGTGGYDYTF.

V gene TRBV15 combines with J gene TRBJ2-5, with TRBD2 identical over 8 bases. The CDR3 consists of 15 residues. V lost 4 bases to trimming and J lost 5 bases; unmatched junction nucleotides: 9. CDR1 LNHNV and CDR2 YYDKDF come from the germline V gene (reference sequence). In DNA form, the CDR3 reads TGTGCCACCAGCAATCGGGGGGGCTTTTCGGAGACCCAGTACTTC. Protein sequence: CATSNRGGFSETQYF.

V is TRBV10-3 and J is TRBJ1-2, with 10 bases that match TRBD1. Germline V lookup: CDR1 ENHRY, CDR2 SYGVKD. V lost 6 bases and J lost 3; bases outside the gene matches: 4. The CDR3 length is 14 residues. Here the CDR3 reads CAIRSGTGDYGYTF. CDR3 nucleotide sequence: TGTGCCATCAGATCCGGGACAGGGGACTATGGCTACACCTTC.

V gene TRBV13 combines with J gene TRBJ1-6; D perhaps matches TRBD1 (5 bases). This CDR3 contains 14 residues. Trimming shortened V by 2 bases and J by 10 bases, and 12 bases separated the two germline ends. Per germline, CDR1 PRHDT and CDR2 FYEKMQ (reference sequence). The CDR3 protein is CASSLSQGRSPLHF. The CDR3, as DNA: TGTGCCAGCAGCTTATCCCAGGGTCGCTCACCCCTCCACTTT.

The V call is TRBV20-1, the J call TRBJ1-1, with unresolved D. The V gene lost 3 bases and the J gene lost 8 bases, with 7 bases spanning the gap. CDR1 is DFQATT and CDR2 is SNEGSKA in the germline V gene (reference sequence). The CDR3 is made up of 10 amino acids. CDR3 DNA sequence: TGCAGTGCTAGGAGAGAAGAAGCTTTCTTT. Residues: CSARREEAFF.

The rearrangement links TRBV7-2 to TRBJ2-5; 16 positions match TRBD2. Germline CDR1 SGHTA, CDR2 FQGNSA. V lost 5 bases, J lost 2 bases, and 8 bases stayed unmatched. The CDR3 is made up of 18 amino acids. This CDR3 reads CASSQGTSGRVRQETQYF. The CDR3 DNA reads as TGTGCCAGCAGCCAGGGGACTAGCGGGAGGGTGAGGCAAGAGACCCAGTACTTC. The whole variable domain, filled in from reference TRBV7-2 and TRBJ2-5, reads GAGVSQSPSNKVTEKGKDVELRCDPISGHTALYWYRQSLGQGLEFLIYFQGNSAPDKSGLPSDRFSAERTGGSVSTLTIQRTQQEDSAVYLCASSQGTSGRVRQETQYFGPGTRLLVL.

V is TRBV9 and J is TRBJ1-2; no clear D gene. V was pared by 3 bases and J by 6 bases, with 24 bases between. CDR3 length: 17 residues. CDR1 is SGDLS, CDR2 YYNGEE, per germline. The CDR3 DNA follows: TGTGCCAGCAGCGAGGAGCCTCGCGGTGGAGGGAGTCATGGCTACACCTTC. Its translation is CASSEEPRGGGSHGYTF.

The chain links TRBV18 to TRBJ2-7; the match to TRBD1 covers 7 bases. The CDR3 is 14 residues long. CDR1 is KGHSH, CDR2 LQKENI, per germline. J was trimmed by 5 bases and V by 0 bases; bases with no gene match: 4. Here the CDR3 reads CASSPPTTGHEQYF. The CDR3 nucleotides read TGTGCCAGCTCACCACCAACGACAGGGCACGAGCAGTACTTC.

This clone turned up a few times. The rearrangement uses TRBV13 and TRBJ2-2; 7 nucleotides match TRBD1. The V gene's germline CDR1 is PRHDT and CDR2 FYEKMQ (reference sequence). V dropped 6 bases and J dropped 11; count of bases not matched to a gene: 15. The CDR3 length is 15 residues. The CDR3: CASSLEAGQAIELFF. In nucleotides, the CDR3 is TGTGCCAGCAGTCTAGAGGCCGGACAGGCAATCGAGCTGTTTTTT.

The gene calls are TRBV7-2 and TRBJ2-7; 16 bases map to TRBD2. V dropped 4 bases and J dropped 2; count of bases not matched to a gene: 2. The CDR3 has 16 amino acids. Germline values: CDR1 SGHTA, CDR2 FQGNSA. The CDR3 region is CASSSGTSGRAYEQYF. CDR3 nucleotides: TGTGCCAGCAGCTCCGGGACTAGCGGGAGGGCCTACGAGCAGTACTTC.

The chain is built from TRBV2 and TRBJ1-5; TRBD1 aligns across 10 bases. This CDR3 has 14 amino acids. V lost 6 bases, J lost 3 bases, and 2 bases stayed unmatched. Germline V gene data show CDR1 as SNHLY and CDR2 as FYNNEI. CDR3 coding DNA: TGTGCCAGCAGGGGGACAGGGGCCAATCAGCCCCAGCATTTT. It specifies CASRGTGANQPQHF.

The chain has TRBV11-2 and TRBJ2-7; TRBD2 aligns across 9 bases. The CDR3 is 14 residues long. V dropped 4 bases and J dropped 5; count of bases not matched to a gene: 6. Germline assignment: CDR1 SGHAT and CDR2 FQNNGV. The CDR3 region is CASSSPGLANEQYF. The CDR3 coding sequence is TGTGCCAGCAGCTCCCCGGGACTAGCCAACGAGCAGTACTTC.

CDR3: CASSLGEGQGFNYGYTF. The CDR3 DNA reads TGTGCCAGCAGCTTAGGAGAGGGACAGGGGTTTAACTATGGCTACACCTTC. V and J are TRBV7-8 and TRBJ1-2; 10 nucleotides line up with TRBD1. This CDR3 has 17 amino acids. The junction had 6 bases not matched to a gene; V was cut back by 1 base and J by 1 base. Germline V gives CDR1 SGHVS, CDR2 FQNEAQ.

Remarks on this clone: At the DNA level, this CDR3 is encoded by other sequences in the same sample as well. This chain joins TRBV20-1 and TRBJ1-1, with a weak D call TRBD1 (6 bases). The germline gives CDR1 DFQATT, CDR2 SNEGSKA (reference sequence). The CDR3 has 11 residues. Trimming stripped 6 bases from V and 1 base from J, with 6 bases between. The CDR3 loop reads CSATGNTEAFF. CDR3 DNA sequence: TGCAGTGCGACAGGGAACACTGAAGCTTTCTTT.